One T cell receptor (beta chain) is described in this entry. No antigen is known for it. This sample was included in a study of CD8+CD57+ T cells in acquired aplastic anemia. Profiling of TCR beta VDJ combinations and CDR3 sequences used genomic DNA as template. TCRdb redid the calling of the reads with MiXCR, one entry per CDR3 protein. The data hold around 170,000 distinct CDR3 sequences, with about 60% observed a single time. The CDR3 covers 13 residues. V lost 5 bases, J lost 6 bases, and 14 bases lay in between. Germline V gene lookup returns CDR1 DFQATT and CDR2 SNEGSKA (reference sequence). General study findings and limits: The CD8+ Simpson's diversity of patients and controls was not significantly different.

The chain combines TRBV20-1 with TRBJ2-1; TRBD1 is a possible D gene (6 bases). This clonotype was obtained from a human donor in good health. Sample: sorted CD4+, CD8+, or CD8+CD57+ T cells (not recorded which) from PBMCs. The CDR3 is CSAGRAGVNEQFF. Written as DNA, the CDR3 is TGCAGTGCTGGCAGGGCAGGGGTCAATGAGCAGTTCTTC.